This T cell receptor beta chain was recovered during a study of cytomegalovirus exposure and HLA in healthy donors (dated 2017 in TCRdb). With respect to the entire study: An earlier analysis of 587 of the donors reported 276 Gb of sequence data and 117 million unique TCR beta sequences obtained from approximately 180 million T cells. The study aimed to test whether signatures of past pathogen exposure could be identified by cataloging public T cell receptors. The number of typed donors differed by locus: roughly 620-630 for A, B, C, DRB1 and DQB1; approximately 520 for DQA1; some 610 for DPA1; and approximately 450 for DPB1. Four or five DR-DQ haplotypes were handled as single units for association and clustering because linkage in the cohort was strong. The later analysis used no new phenotypic data to find candidate immune exposures, relying instead on TCR beta sequences and their occurrence across donors. A later genetic analysis took genome-wide SNP genotypes for about 55% of the 666 donors and used that subset as a discovery cohort. The T cell repertoires of 666 subjects were profiled by immunosequencing and related to cytomegalovirus serostatus. Class I and class II HLA loci were covered by the typing at four-digit resolution. All discovery cohort repertoires had been generated on a single sequencing platform. To predict cytomegalovirus infection status, the study brought together high-throughput TCR immunosequencing, statistical association of individual TCRs with disease status, and machine learning. Among the roughly 390 genotyped donors, around 81% belonged to the genetic ancestry cluster associated with self-reported Caucasian donors. In addition to the first cohort of 650 to 800 subjects, a separate validation cohort of around 110 different subjects was used. Donor age, sex, ethnicity and CMV serostatus were collected together with the repertoire data. Among some 410 genotyped donors of the cohort, an average of 235,054 unique TCR beta nucleotide sequences were sequenced per donor, roughly a sixth of them non-productive. A later analysis re-analyzed previously published TCR beta repertoires from about 730 donors and added high-resolution HLA genotyping to study TCR occurrence patterns. In an earlier analysis of roughly 600 of the donors, high-throughput TCR beta sequencing was used to judge whether each TCR beta V gene segment behaved as functional or pseudogenic. An early release covering around 630 HLA-typed donors comprised about 300 gigabases of sequencing data and tens of millions of unique TCR sequences.

V trim: 6 bases; J trim: 0 bases; unmatched bases: 3. There are 14 amino acids in the CDR3, from cysteine to phenylalanine inclusive. Solely the CDR3 DNA is kept, with 42 bases framed from the first base. Sequences MDHEN (CDR1) and SYDVKM (CDR2) are obtained from the germline V gene. In total, about 650 healthy bone marrow donors made up the cohort. At the time of sampling, every cohort member was nominally healthy, though immune exposures that went unrecorded were likely present. The donor tested CMV seronegative, placing the donor among the 300 to 450 seronegative members of the cohort. A peripheral blood sample was provided by each donor, and peripheral blood mononuclear cells were used for TCR beta sequencing. Genomic DNA extraction from the blood cell samples was performed with the Qiagen DNeasy Blood Extraction Kit. To note about this clone: Its binding antigen is unknown. No per-base quality is available; no much larger clone lies one base away.

What the research found in general, with its limitations: A further reported finding was that TCR beta sequences accurately predicted the HLA-A and HLA-B alleles for most subjects in the first cohort. The authors suggested that the approach could potentially be extended to other disease states and immunological phenotypes. A few of the identified cytomegalovirus-associated TCR beta chains were confirmed in vitro to be specific for cytomegalovirus antigens. In a later genetic analysis, fewer N-insertions in productive TCRs were reported among donors in an Asian-associated ancestry cluster than the roughly 700-donor mean. In a later analysis, HLA-associated TCR beta chains were found to be more clonally expanded and to have lower generation probabilities than equally common non-associated chains. According to a later analysis, parvovirus B19, influenza, CMV and Epstein-Barr virus appeared linked to several top co-occurrence clusters. For the cohort, immune exposure information was limited to CMV serostatus. Correlated functional status among segregating V segments might reflect linkage disequilibrium, but an unknown experimental factor could not be ruled out. Some IMGT-functional V segments, including TRBV6-2 and TRBV6-3, could not be distinguished by the 87-base-pair reads and were therefore excluded. Most TCR sequences were observed very rarely across donors, whereas some public TCRs were present in many individuals. When HLA alleles, especially DR and DQ, strongly co-occurred, attributing TCR associations to individual alleles was difficult. The presence/absence analyses assumed that sequencing depth was roughly uniform across donors, and that assumption may not be true. In a later analysis, around 17,000 TCR beta sequences were associated with specific HLA alleles at a false discovery rate of 0.05. The study gave a list of about 150 TCR beta chains associated with cytomegalovirus. An association between a missense DCLRE1C variant and V-gene and J-gene trimming of TCR beta chains was found in a later genetic analysis and replicated in an independent cohort. Because HLA typing was missing for some donors at each locus, association tests included only the typed subset. According to a later analysis, TCR association rates differed among HLA loci, with DRB1 alleles showing the most associated TCRs and HLA-C alleles showing the fewest. Because counts were too low, roughly 17 rarely observed V segments, including chromosome 9 orphons, were left out of the earlier analysis of a few hundred of the donors. In both the original and validation cohorts, the classifier was reported to diagnose cytomegalovirus status with high specificity and sensitivity. In an earlier analysis of 500 to 650 of the donors, most TCR beta V segments appeared in productive rearrangements about 90% or about 30% of the time, broadly matching IMGT annotations. A cluster of highly shared sequence variants was judged likely to be a technical artifact of the sequencing pipeline. Most CMV-associated TCR beta chains appeared to be HLA-restricted in a later analysis, and the HLA associations seemed to be driven largely by CMV exposure. Only TCR beta chains were sequenced in this cohort, and the absence of alpha or paired-chain data limited detectable features.

Receptor libraries were prepared by the immunoSEQ multiplex PCR assay. A mixture of 60 forward primers for TCR Vbeta segments and 13 reverse primers for TCR Jbeta segments was used in the multiplex PCR. The CDR3 region of rearranged TCR beta genes was amplified from genomic DNA by a multiplex PCR assay. Amplified TCR beta libraries were sequenced as 87-base-pair reads on the Illumina HiSeq System. The authors' analysis ran thus. Across the roughly 600 repertoires, a later analysis counted around 80 million unique TCR beta chains, around 10 million of which were shared by at least two donors. Raw reads were error-corrected and collapsed into unique sequences by a nearest-neighbor algorithm in which closely related sequences were merged to remove PCR and sequencing errors. Alignment of CDR3 sequences to IMGT reference sequences was used to assign V, D and J gene segments. Each retained sequence needed at least a six-nucleotide match to both a V gene segment and a J gene segment. A rearrangement was called productive if the CDR3 had no stop codons and remained in frame with V and J, and every other rearrangement was called non-productive. Following IMGT convention, CDR3 was defined as the stretch from the second conserved V-encoded cysteine to the conserved J-encoded phenylalanine. The earlier analysis of about 560 of the donors excluded any sequence lacking an unambiguous match to a single V gene segment. In an earlier analysis of 500 to 750 of the donors, V segments were called functional above 56.7% productive rearrangements and were called segregating when the between-donor standard deviation exceeded 5%. A statistical classification framework was developed to diagnose cytomegalovirus status using the catalog of TCR beta chain sequences. V and J gene assignment, in a later analysis, came from comparing TCR nucleotide sequences with IMGT/GENE-DB human TR gene sequences. A later analysis assigned CDR3 sequences and most-parsimonious VDJ recombination scenarios with the TCRdist pipeline. In a later analysis, every TCR beta chain was defined by the combination of its CDR3 amino acid sequence and its V-gene family, and reads without a unique V-gene family were dropped. As a way to deal with suspected cross-contamination and a sequencing artifact, a later analysis dropped more than 500 nucleotide sequences that were highly shared and had low generation probability. In a later analysis, a clonal expansion index for each public chain was calculated from normalized within-repertoire ranks of inferred template counts. In a later analysis, generation probabilities were computed with a VDJ recombination model fitted to out-of-frame rearrangements, and the resulting probabilities were checked against IGoR. In a later analysis, hypergeometric tests were used to score TCR-TCR, TCR-HLA and TCR-CMV co-occurrence, with a repertoire-size bias correction applied to TCR pairs. To estimate false discovery rates, a later analysis permuted the HLA or CMV assignments 20 times. In a later analysis, co-occurring TCRs were grouped using DBSCAN, and TCRdist sequence similarity was added for clustering within HLA-allele-positive subsets. For co-occurrence clustering, repertoires with fewer than 30,000 or more than 120,000 public chains were excluded, along with a handful of repertoires with anomalous nucleotide sharing. Entries here come from immuneACCESS through TCRdb and include only in-frame sequences with V and J called. Some clones fail to appear in such tables; in the studies checked, an unresolved V gene covers under half of the shortfall, and the cause of the remainder is unknown. V, J and clone size reflect that table, while D and trimming were determined from the DNA. A total of about 150,000 clones appear in this sample, around four fifths of them only once. About 3.7% of the sample comes from the top ten.

The chain was built from TRBV28 and TRBJ2-3, and 7 junctional nucleotides match TRBD2. Sequencing was carried out using PBMCs. The sequence was obtained from a male donor in good health and CMV-seronegative. The base sequence is TGTGCCAGCAGCCTAGCGGCTAGCACAGATACGCAGTATTTT. This encodes CASSLAASTDTQYF.